Many counts were recorded for the clone carrying this T cell receptor (beta chain). TCR beta CDR3 amplification used RNA transcripts. Amplification began with first-round RT-PCR using HTBI primers, then second-round multiplex PCR was performed. Each CDR3 protein gets one entry after TCRdb re-called the multiplex PCR reads with MiXCR. The table shows 300,000 to 400,000 distinct CDR3 sequences, with about 15% occurring only once. These data are taken from a study of Graves' ophthalmopathy and Graves' hyperthyroidism. V was clipped by 3 bases and J by 11 bases, with 14 bases between them. The germline V gene encodes CDR1 MNHEY and CDR2 SMNVEV (reference sequence). The CDR3 sequence is 13 residues long.

This TCR derives from an adult woman with stable Graves' hyperthyroidism. Sequenced input: peripheral blood. The rearrangement joins TRBV27 to TRBJ1-5; no clear D. DNA for the CDR3: TGTGCCAGCAGTTTGGAAGGAATCGGAGCCCAGCATTTT. It encodes CASSLEGIGAQHF.